This TCR beta chain emerged from a study of CD8+CD57+ T cells in acquired aplastic anemia. For sequencing, patients were chosen who had shown expansion of CD8+CD57+ cells by flow cytometry. CDR3 and TCR beta VDJ profiling relied on genomic DNA as the template. Each CDR3 protein is one row after TCRdb ran MiXCR on the reads. The sample carries over 150,000 distinct CDR3 sequences, roughly 54% recorded once. The CDR3 length is 13 residues. Looked up from germline, CDR1 is LNHDA and CDR2 is SQIVND (reference sequence). Trimming shortened V by 11 bases and J by 10 bases, and 18 bases separated the two germline ends.

Sequenced input: sorted CD4+, CD8+, or CD8+CD57+ T cells (not recorded which) from PBMCs. The chain links TRBV19 to TRBJ1-6, with D possibly matching TRBD1 (5 bases). The source is a human donor with aplastic anemia. The DNA of the CDR3 is TGTGCCGTCAGGCAGGACCAGGGATCACCCCTCCACTTT. Translating it yields CAVRQDQGSPLHF. Full variable domain (outside the CDR3, taken from reference TRBV19 and TRBJ1-6): DGGITQSPKYLFRKEGQNVTLSCEQNLNHDAMYWYRQDPGQGLRLIYYSQIVNDFQKGDIAEGYSVSREKKESFPLTVTSAQKNPTAFYLCAVRQDQGSPLHFGNGTRLTVT.